A single sample is the source of the 17 T cell receptor beta chains below, sequenced in a study of blood T cell repertoires in COVID-19. Sequencing used immunoSEQ multiplex PCR; TCRdb keeps in-frame clones, though not all of them. This sample has about 98,000 clones, with approximately 82% found just once. The specimen sequenced was peripheral blood. These receptor sequences come from a man aged 65 to 79 with active or convalescent COVID-19.

The chain has TRBV27 and TRBJ2-1; the match to TRBD2 covers 8 bases. The germline V gene has CDR1 MNHEY and CDR2 SMNVEV (reference sequence). V was pared by 6 bases and J by 4 bases, with 5 bases of the junction left unmatched. This CDR3 comprises 14 residues. CDR3 sequence (DNA): TGTGCCAGCAGCATACGGGGGGGTTACAATGAGCAGTTCTTC. Its translation: CASSIRGGYNEQFF.

The chain uses TRBV7-9 and TRBJ1-3; D uncertain. CDR1 and CDR2 (germline): SEHNR, FQNEAQ (reference sequence). The CDR3 sequence is 15 residues long. V lost 5 bases and J 3 bases, leaving 14 bases between the germline ends. The CDR3 DNA reads as TGTGCCAGCAGCGATATAACGACAAATGGAAACACCATATATTTT. It encodes CASSDITTNGNTIYF. Combining the CDR3 with reference TRBV7-9 and TRBJ1-3 gives the whole variable domain DTGVSQNPRHKITKRGQNVTFRCDPISEHNRLYWYRQTLGQGPEFLTYFQNEAQLEKSRLLSDRFSAERPKGSFSTLEIQRTEQGDSAMYLCASSDITTNGNTIYFGEGSWLTVV.

V usage is TRBV29-1 and J usage is TRBJ1-3; D is unclear. CDR3 length: 14 residues. CDR1 SQVTM and CDR2 ANQGSEA come from the germline V gene. V was trimmed by 7 bases and J by 0 bases, leaving 13 bases between them. The CDR3 region has the DNA TGCAGCGGAAAAACAGATAACTCTGGAAACACCATATATTTT. This encodes CSGKTDNSGNTIYF.

The V and J genes are TRBV6-6 and TRBJ2-7; no clear D. The CDR3 loop spans 15 amino acids. Germline V CDR1 and CDR2: MNHNY, SVGAGI (reference sequence). The V gene lost 0 bases and the J gene lost 2 bases, with 11 bases spanning the gap. The CDR3 loop reads CASSYSSRLTYEQYF. Written as DNA, the CDR3 is TGTGCCAGCAGTTACTCGAGTCGTCTAACCTACGAGCAGTACTTC.

On this clone: At one end, the junction sequence differs from germline, possibly due to a read error. J is TRBJ2-1 and V is TRBV7-7; 11 bases line up with TRBD2. CDR1 is SSHAT, CDR2 FNYEAQ, per germline (reference sequence). The CDR3 sequence is 16 residues long. CDR3 bases: TGTGCTAGCAGCTTAGGGTCTAGCGGGGGGTACAATGAGCAGTTCTTC. This encodes CASSLGSSGGYNEQFF.

The CDR3 is CASSHRGTGRYIQYF. CDR3 DNA: TGTGCCAGCAGCCACCGCGGGACAGGGAGGTACATTCAGTACTTC. V gene TRBV5-6 combines with J gene TRBJ2-4; 9 nucleotides match TRBD1. V lost 4 bases and J lost 8; bases outside the gene matches: 10. Germline-derived CDR1 and CDR2 are SGHDT and YYEEEE. The CDR3 spans 15 residues.

CDR3 DNA: TGTGCCAGCGGGACAGGGGGATACACCATATATTTT. It translates to CASGTGGYTIYF. The rearrangement joins TRBV12-3 or TRBV12-4 to TRBJ1-3; 11 nucleotides agree with TRBD1. This CDR3 has 12 residues. J gave up 8 bases and V 8 bases, and 2 bases lay outside the gene matches.

This clone was observed a few times. The chain has TRBV27 and TRBJ1-1; D not certain. Germline assignment: CDR1 MNHEY and CDR2 SMNVEV (reference sequence). The CDR3 is 14 amino acids. V was trimmed by 0 bases and J by 11 bases, leaving 16 bases between them. CDR3 coding DNA: TGTGCCAGCAGTTTATCGGGCAGCCTAACGGGGGCTTTCTTT. Its protein product is CASSLSGSLTGAFF.

The chain links TRBV18 to TRBJ1-1; the D gene is possibly TRBD1 (6 bases). The CDR3 is made up of 14 amino acids. Germline-derived CDR1 and CDR2 are KGHSH and LQKENI. The V end lost 6 bases, the J end lost 1 base, and 12 bases lay between the germline ends. The CDR3, as DNA: TGTGCCAGCTCTCGGGGGGGCCCGAACACTGAAGCTTTCTTT. Protein sequence: CASSRGGPNTEAFF.

This rearrangement joins TRBV11-2 to TRBJ2-5; TRBD2 matches 14 bases. V lost 4 bases and J lost 0; bases outside the gene matches: 4. This CDR3 spans 17 amino acids. Germline CDR1 SGHAT, CDR2 FQNNGV. The CDR3: CASSSRTSGGYQETQYF. The CDR3 coding sequence is TGTGCCAGCAGCTCGAGGACTAGCGGGGGGTACCAAGAGACCCAGTACTTC.

This chain connects TRBV3-1 (or the pseudogene TRBV3-2) to TRBJ1-1; D might be TRBD1 (5 bases). Germline CDR1 LGHDT, CDR2 YNNKEL (reference sequence). The CDR3 extends over 15 amino acids. Trimming took 0 bases from V and 1 from J, leaving 9 bases between them. CDR3 nucleotides: TGTGCCAGCAGCCAAGATCAAGGGGCGAACACTGAAGCTTTCTTT. The encoded protein is CASSQDQGANTEAFF.

The J gene is TRBJ1-4, the V gene TRBV19; 7 bases line up with TRBD1. Germline-derived CDR1 and CDR2 are LNHDA and SQIVND (reference sequence). V gave up 5 bases and J gave up 2 bases; unmatched junction bases: 5. The CDR3 consists of 15 residues. The CDR3 DNA reads as TGTGCCAGTAGTCCGACGGACAGGACTAATGAAAAACTGTTTTTT. Translating it yields CASSPTDRTNEKLFF.

This clone has just a few counts. The chain combines TRBV30 with TRBJ1-3; TRBD1 is a possible D gene (5 bases). The germline V gene encodes CDR1 GTSNPN and CDR2 SVGIG (reference sequence). V lost 1 base, J lost 0 bases, and 10 bases lay in between. The CDR3 runs to 15 residues. CDR3: CAWSGQTYSGNTIYF. The CDR3 DNA reads TGTGCCTGGAGTGGACAGACCTACTCTGGAAACACCATATATTTT.

This rearrangement joins TRBV7-9 to TRBJ1-2; 7 bases are a match to TRBD1. Trimming removed 5 bases from V and 5 bases from J; junction bases left unmatched: 11. This CDR3 spans 15 amino acids. Germline V gene lookup returns CDR1 SEHNR and CDR2 FQNEAQ (reference sequence). CDR3 sequence reads: CASSRLLDRDYGYTF. DNA of the CDR3: TGTGCCAGCAGCCGCTTGCTCGACAGGGATTATGGCTACACCTTC.

The CDR3 reads CASSKWGADTQYF. DNA for the CDR3: TGTGCCAGCAGCAAATGGGGGGCAGATACGCAGTATTTT. The chain employs TRBV7-2 and TRBJ2-3; possible D gene TRBD2, 6 bases. Between the trimmed V and J ends, which lost 5 bases and 4 bases, there was a span of 10 bases. The CDR3 covers 13 residues. Per germline, CDR1 SGHTA and CDR2 FQGNSA.

The V and J genes are TRBV4-1 and TRBJ2-5; 10 bases map to TRBD1. There are 15 residues in the CDR3. The ends lost 0 bases at V and 5 bases at J; junction bases unmatched: 3. Germline values: CDR1 MGHRA, CDR2 YSYEKL. The chain's CDR3 is CASSQERDRGETQYF. The CDR3, as DNA: TGCGCCAGCAGCCAAGAGCGGGACAGGGGCGAGACCCAGTACTTC.

V usage is TRBV6-5 and J usage is TRBJ1-5; unclear D gene. Germline CDR1 and CDR2: MNHEY and SVGAGI. Between the trimmed V and J ends, which lost 5 bases and 4 bases, there was a span of 15 bases. There are 15 residues in the CDR3. CDR3: CASSTKGGLNQPQHF. The CDR3 DNA reads TGTGCCAGCAGTACCAAGGGAGGGCTGAATCAGCCCCAGCATTTT.